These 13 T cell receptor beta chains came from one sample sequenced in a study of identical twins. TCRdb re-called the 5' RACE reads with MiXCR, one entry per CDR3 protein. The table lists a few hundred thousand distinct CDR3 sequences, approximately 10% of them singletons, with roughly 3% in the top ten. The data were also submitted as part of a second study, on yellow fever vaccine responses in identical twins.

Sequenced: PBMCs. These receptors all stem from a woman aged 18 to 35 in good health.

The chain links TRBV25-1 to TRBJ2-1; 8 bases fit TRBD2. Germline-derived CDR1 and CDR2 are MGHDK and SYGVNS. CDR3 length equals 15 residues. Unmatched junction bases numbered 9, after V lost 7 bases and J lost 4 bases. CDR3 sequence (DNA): TGTGCCAGCAAATCCGGGACTAGTGCTTACAATGAGCAGTTCTTC. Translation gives CASKSGTSAYNEQFF.

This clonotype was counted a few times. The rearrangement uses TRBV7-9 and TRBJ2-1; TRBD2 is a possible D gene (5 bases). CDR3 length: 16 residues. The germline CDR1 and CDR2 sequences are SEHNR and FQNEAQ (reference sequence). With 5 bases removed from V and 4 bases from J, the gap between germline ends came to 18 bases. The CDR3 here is CASSPIEGRKYNEQFF. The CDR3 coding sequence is TGTGCCAGCAGCCCCATCGAGGGCAGAAAGTACAATGAGCAGTTCTTC. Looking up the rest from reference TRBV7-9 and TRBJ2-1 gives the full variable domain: DTGVSQNPRHKITKRGQNVTFRCDPISEHNRLYWYRQTLGQGPEFLTYFQNEAQLEKSRLLSDRFSAERPKGSFSTLEIQRTEQGDSAMYLCASSPIEGRKYNEQFFGPGTRLTVL.

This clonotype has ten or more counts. As DNA, the CDR3 is TGTGCCAGCAGCGTCCGTACTAGCGGGGACTCCTACAATGAGCAGTTCTTC. Its protein product is CASSVRTSGDSYNEQFF. This chain uses TRBV11-2 with TRBJ2-1, with 10 nucleotides matching TRBD2. V was clipped by 5 bases and J by 0 bases; unmatched bases: 7. Germline CDR1 and CDR2: SGHAT and FQNNGV. This CDR3 spans 17 amino acids.

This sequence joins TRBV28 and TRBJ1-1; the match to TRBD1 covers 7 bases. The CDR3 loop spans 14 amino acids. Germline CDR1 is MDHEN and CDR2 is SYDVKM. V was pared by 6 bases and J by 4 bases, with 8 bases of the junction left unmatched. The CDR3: CASRVTGASTEAFF. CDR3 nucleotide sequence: TGTGCCAGCAGGGTCACAGGGGCCAGCACTGAAGCTTTCTTT.

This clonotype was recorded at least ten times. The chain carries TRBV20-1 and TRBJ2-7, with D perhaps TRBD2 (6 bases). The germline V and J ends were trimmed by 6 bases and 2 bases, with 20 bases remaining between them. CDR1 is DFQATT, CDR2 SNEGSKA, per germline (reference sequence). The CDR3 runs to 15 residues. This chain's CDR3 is CSALNRRELTYEQYF. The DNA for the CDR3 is TGCAGTGCCCTGAATCGGCGGGAACTAACCTACGAGCAGTACTTC.

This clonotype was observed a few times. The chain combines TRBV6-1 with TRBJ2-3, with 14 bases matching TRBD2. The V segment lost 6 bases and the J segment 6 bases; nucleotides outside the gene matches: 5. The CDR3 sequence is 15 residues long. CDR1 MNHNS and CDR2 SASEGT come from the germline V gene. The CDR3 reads CASRRLAGGLDTQYF. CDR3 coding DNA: TGTGCCAGCAGAAGACTAGCGGGGGGGCTTGATACGCAGTATTTT.

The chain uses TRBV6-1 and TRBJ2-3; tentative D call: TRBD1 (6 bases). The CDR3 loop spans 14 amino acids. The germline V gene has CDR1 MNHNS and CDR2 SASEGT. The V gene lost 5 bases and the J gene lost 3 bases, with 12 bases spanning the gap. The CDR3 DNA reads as TGTGCCAGCAGTCAGGACAGTATTACAGATACGCAGTATTTT. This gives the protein CASSQDSITDTQYF.

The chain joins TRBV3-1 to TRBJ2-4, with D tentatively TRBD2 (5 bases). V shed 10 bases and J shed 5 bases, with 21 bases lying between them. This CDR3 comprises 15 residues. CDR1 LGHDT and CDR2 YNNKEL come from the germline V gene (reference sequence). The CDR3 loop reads CATTQGLLAQNIQYF. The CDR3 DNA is TGTGCCACCACCCAAGGACTCCTAGCTCAAAACATTCAGTACTTC.

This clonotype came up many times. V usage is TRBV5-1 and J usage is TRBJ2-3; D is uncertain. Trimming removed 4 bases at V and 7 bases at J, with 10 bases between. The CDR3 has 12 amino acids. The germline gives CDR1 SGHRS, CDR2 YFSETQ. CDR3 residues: CASSPDLNTQYF. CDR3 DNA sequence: TGCGCCAGCAGCCCCGACCTGAATACGCAGTATTTT.

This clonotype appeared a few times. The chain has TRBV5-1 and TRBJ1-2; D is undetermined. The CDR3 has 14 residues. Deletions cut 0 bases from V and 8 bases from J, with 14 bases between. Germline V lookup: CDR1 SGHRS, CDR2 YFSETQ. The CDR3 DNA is TGCGCCAGCAGCTTGGGAACAGCTTCAGTGGGCTACACCTTC. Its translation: CASSLGTASVGYTF.

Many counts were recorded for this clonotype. The CDR3 coding sequence is TGCGCCAGCAGCGGGCCGGGACTAGGAGACAATGAGCAGTTCTTC. It specifies CASSGPGLGDNEQFF. The chain carries TRBV4-3 and TRBJ2-1, with 8 bases identical to TRBD2. CDR1 and CDR2 from the germline V gene are LGHNA and YSLEER. Unmatched junction bases numbered 8, after V lost 5 bases and J lost 5 bases. The CDR3 loop spans 15 amino acids.

Written as DNA, the CDR3 is TGTGCCAGCACCCAAGCGATAGGGGTGGCTGGCTACACCTTC. Its translation is CASTQAIGVAGYTF. The genes are TRBV6-2 or TRBV6-3 and TRBJ1-2, with TRBD1 as a possible D gene (5 bases). CDR1 is MNHEY and CDR2 is SVGEGT in the germline V gene. This CDR3 spans 14 amino acids. The germline V and J ends were trimmed by 7 bases and 7 bases, with 19 bases remaining between them.

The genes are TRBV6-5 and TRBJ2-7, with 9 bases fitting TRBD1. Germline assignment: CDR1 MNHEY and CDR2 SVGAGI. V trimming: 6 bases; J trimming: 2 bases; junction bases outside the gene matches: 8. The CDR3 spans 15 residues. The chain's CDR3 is CASRYQDRGTYEQYF. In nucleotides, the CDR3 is TGTGCCAGCAGATACCAGGACAGGGGAACCTACGAGCAGTACTTC.